This T cell receptor beta chain was captured by sequencing in a study of T cell changes during pregnancy in multiple sclerosis. Libraries were prepared by immunoSEQ multiplex PCR; TCRdb keeps only in-frame clonotypes and omits some of them. This sample yields tens of thousands of clones, of which 75% to 90% are seen a single time; approximately 3.4% belongs to the top ten. The sequence came from a female donor with multiple sclerosis, enrolled in a pregnancy study. The sequenced sample was peripheral blood, obtained before pregnancy.

The CDR3 DNA sequence: TGTGCCAGCAGCCCACTAGCGGGCCCAGGTGGGCTCCATGAGCAGTTCTTC. It codes for CASSPLAGPGGLHEQFF. The rearrangement uses TRBV7-3 and TRBJ2-1, with 9 bases matching TRBD2. The J segment lost 8 bases and the V segment lost 5 bases, leaving 16 bases of the junction unmatched. The CDR3 totals 17 residues. Germline V gene sequence: CDR1 SGHTA, CDR2 FQGTGA.